This TCR beta chain was captured by sequencing in a study of shared clonotypes between healthy human individuals. Some clones are missing from TCRdb's copy, which holds only in-frame ones; the method was immunoSEQ multiplex PCR. The sample includes about 580,000 clones, 95% to 98% of them seen just once. With V trimmed by 1 base and J by 4 bases, 2 bases remained unmatched. CDR1 and CDR2 from the germline V gene are MNHEY and SMNVEV (reference sequence). This CDR3 spans 14 amino acids. The naive CD8 population came from CD45RO-negative cells selected for CCR7, without terminally differentiated effector memory CD45RA+ cells.

This sequence joins TRBV27 and TRBJ2-7; TRBD1 matches 9 bases. The receptor was derived from a man aged 25 to 40 in good health. Sequenced material: naive CD8+ T cells sorted from blood. The CDR3 here is CASSLWDRVYEQYF. The CDR3 nucleotides are TGTGCCAGCAGTTTATGGGACAGGGTGTACGAGCAGTACTTC.